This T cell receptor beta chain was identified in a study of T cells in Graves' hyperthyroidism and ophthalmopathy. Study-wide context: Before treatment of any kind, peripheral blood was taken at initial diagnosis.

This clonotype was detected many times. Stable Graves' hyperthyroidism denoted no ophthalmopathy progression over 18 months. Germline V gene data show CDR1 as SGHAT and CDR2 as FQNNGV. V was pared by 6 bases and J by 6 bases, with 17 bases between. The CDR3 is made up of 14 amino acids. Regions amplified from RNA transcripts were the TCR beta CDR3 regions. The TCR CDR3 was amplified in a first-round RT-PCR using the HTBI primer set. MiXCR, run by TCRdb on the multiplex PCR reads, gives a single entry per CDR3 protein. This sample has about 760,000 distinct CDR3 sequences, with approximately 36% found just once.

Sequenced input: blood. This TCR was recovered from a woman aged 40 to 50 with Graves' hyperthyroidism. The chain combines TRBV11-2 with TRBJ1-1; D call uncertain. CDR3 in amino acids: CASSPPSGLPEAFF. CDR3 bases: TGTGCCAGCAGTCCCCCCTCGGGCCTCCCTGAAGCTTTCTTT. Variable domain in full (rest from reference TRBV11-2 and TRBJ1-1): EAGVAQSPRYKIIEKRQSVAFWCNPISGHATLYWYQQILGQGPKLLIQFQNNGVVDDSQLPKDRFSAERLKGVDSTLKIQPAKLEDSAVYLCASSPPSGLPEAFFGQGTRLTVV.